This T cell receptor beta chain is from a study of OX40 agonist ivuxolimab in advanced cancers. Clones were read by immunoSEQ multiplex PCR, and TCRdb kept only the in-frame ones, dropping some. The data hold approximately 84,000 clones, with just over 85% observed a single time. This clone occurred a few times. The germline CDR1 and CDR2 sequences are MNHEY and SVGAGI. The CDR3 has 14 residues. V lost 6 bases to trimming and J lost 7 bases, with 13 bases between them. Blood samples were obtained at baseline, cycle 4 day 1, and cycle 7 day 1. This clonotype was sampled from an adult with an advanced solid tumor such as melanoma, head and neck, liver or kidney cancer. The chain carries TRBV6-5 and TRBJ1-6; the D is unclear. Sequences were derived from CD4+ or CD8+ T cells sorted from blood, sampled in a trial of the OX40 agonist ivuxolimab. The CDR3: CASSLRVRNSPLHF. The CDR3 region has the DNA TGTGCCAGCAGCCTCCGGGTGCGGAATTCACCCCTCCACTTT.